This TCR beta chain was sequenced in a study of T cell responses to AZD1222 COVID-19 vaccine. The V gene's germline CDR1 is MNHEY and CDR2 SVGAGI. This CDR3 has 15 amino acids. V dropped 2 bases and J dropped 2; count of bases not matched to a gene: 5. TCRdb keeps only in-frame clones here, not all; method: immunoSEQ multiplex PCR. The sample consists of over 100,000 clones, 65% to 90% of them appearing once. The V call is TRBV6-5, the J call TRBJ1-2, with 7 bases that match TRBD1. The specimen comprised peripheral blood, sampled on day 0 of AZD1222 vaccination. The TCR was taken from an adult in good health. The CDR3 loop is CASSYRDRSNYGYTF. Written as DNA, the CDR3 is TGTGCCAGCAGTTACAGGGACAGATCCAACTATGGCTACACCTTC.